This T cell receptor beta chain was sequenced during a study of cytomegalovirus exposure and HLA in healthy donors (dated by TCRdb to 2016 to 2017). Background for the entire study: An earlier analysis of 587 of the donors reported approximately 300 Gb of sequence data and around 120 million unique TCR beta sequences obtained from some 200 million T cells. HLA typing included class I and class II loci at four-digit resolution. A later analysis re-examined previously published TCR beta repertoires from roughly 720 donors and added high-resolution HLA genotyping to investigate patterns of TCR occurrence. Rather than using new phenotypic data, the later analysis identified candidate immune exposures from TCR beta sequences and from how often those sequences occurred across donors. Roughly 5 DR-DQ haplotypes were treated as single units for association and clustering because of strong linkage in the cohort. The study combined high-throughput TCR immunosequencing, statistical association of individual TCRs with disease status, and machine learning to predict cytomegalovirus infection status. An earlier analysis of fewer than 700 of the donors applied high-throughput TCR beta sequencing to assess whether each TCR beta V gene segment acted as functional or pseudogenic. All discovery cohort repertoires had been generated on a single sequencing platform. The aim of the study was to test whether cataloging public T cell receptors could identify signatures of past pathogen exposure. A separate validation cohort of over a hundred different subjects was used in addition to the approximately 670-subject first cohort. On average, around 240,000 unique TCR beta nucleotide sequences were sequenced per donor among some 420 genotyped donors of the cohort, with roughly 20% of those sequences being non-productive. Donor age, sex, ethnicity and CMV serostatus were compiled together with the repertoire data. The number of typed donors differed by locus: roughly 629-630 for A, B, C, DRB1 and DQB1; approximately 540 for DQA1; some 610 for DPA1; and 400 to 480 for DPB1. In a later genetic analysis, genome-wide SNP genotypes for 398 of the 666 donors were used, and that subset was treated as a discovery cohort. An early release covering approximately 600 HLA-typed donors comprised roughly 300 gigabases of sequencing data and around 86 million unique TCR sequences. Among the approximately 400 genotyped donors, more than 70% belonged to the genetic ancestry cluster associated with self-reported Caucasian donors. The study profiled the T cell repertoires of some 610 subjects by immunosequencing and related them to cytomegalovirus serostatus. The paper's findings and limits, for the study overall: In an earlier analysis of fewer than 700 of the donors, most TCR beta V segments appeared in productive rearrangements about 87% or about 30% of the time, broadly matching IMGT annotations. A later analysis found that TCR association rates varied across HLA loci, with DRB1 alleles showing the most associated TCRs and HLA-C alleles the fewest. Because some donors lacked HLA typing at each locus, the association tests relied only on the typed subset. Because counts were too low, 15 to 20 rarely observed V segments, including chromosome 9 orphons, were excluded from the earlier analysis of 500 to 700 of the donors. Cytomegalovirus status was reported to be diagnosed by the classifier with high specificity and sensitivity in both the original and validation cohorts. A further reported finding was that TCR beta sequences accurately predicted the HLA-A and HLA-B alleles for most subjects in the first cohort. Compared with equally common non-associated chains, HLA-associated TCR beta chains in a later analysis were more clonally expanded and had lower generation probabilities. A group of highly shared sequence variants was considered likely to be a technical artifact of the sequencing pipeline. The authors suggested that the approach could potentially be generalized to other disease states and immunological phenotypes. When HLA alleles, especially DR and DQ, strongly co-occurred, attributing TCR associations to individual alleles was difficult. Specific HLA alleles were associated with some 15,000 TCR beta sequences at a false discovery rate of 0.05 in a later analysis. Several of the top co-occurrence clusters appeared to be linked to parvovirus B19, influenza, CMV and Epstein-Barr virus, according to a later analysis. This cohort had only TCR beta chains sequenced, and the lack of alpha or paired-chain data limited which features could be detected. In a later analysis, most CMV-associated TCR beta chains were found to appear HLA-restricted, with HLA associations seemingly driven largely by CMV exposure. Because the 87-base-pair reads could not distinguish some IMGT-functional V segments, including TRBV6-2 and TRBV6-3, those segments were excluded. Correlated functional status among segregating V segments might be attributable to linkage disequilibrium, but an unknown experimental factor could not be ruled out. In vitro tests confirmed that three of the cytomegalovirus-associated TCR beta chains recognize cytomegalovirus antigens. While some public TCRs were present in many individuals, most TCR sequences turned up only very rarely across donors. The only immune exposure information available for the cohort was CMV serostatus. The presence/absence analyses assumed that sequencing depth was roughly uniform across donors, and that assumption may not be true. V-gene and J-gene trimming of TCR beta chains was associated with a missense DCLRE1C variant in a later genetic analysis, and the association was replicated in an independent cohort. In a later genetic analysis, fewer N-insertions in productive TCRs were reported among donors in an Asian-associated ancestry cluster than the 666-donor mean. In the study, 150 to 200 TCR beta chains were listed as associated with cytomegalovirus.

Concerning this clone itself: Its antigen remains undetermined. Within one base of it there is no much larger clone, and no base qualities were kept.

The cohort was made up of roughly 670 healthy bone marrow donors. All cohort members were sampled while nominally healthy, although unrecorded immune exposures were likely present. The donor tested CMV seropositive, placing the donor among the 250 to 350 seropositive members of the cohort. A peripheral blood sample was provided by each donor, and peripheral blood mononuclear cells were used for TCR beta sequencing. The Qiagen DNeasy Blood Extraction Kit was used to extract genomic DNA from the blood cell samples. The protocol used for the library was the immunoSEQ multiplex PCR assay. A mixture of 60 forward primers for TCR Vbeta segments and 13 reverse primers for TCR Jbeta segments was used in the multiplex PCR. The CDR3 region of rearranged TCR beta genes was amplified from genomic DNA by a multiplex PCR assay. The amplified TCR beta libraries were sequenced on the Illumina HiSeq System as 87-base-pair reads. The authors' analysis ran thus. A later analysis tallied 75 million to 85 million unique TCR beta chains across the 666 repertoires, and roughly 11 million of those chains were shared by two or more donors. To remove PCR and sequencing errors, raw reads were error-corrected and collapsed into unique sequences using a nearest-neighbor algorithm that merged closely related sequences. To assign V, D and J gene segments, CDR3 sequences were aligned to IMGT reference sequences. For a sequence to be retained, a match of at least six nucleotides was required to both a V gene segment and a J gene segment. Rearrangements were called productive when the CDR3 lacked stop codons and stayed in frame with V and J; all others were non-productive. CDR3 was defined according to IMGT convention as the region running from the second conserved V-encoded cysteine to the conserved J-encoded phenylalanine. The earlier analysis of some 600 of the donors excluded sequences that lacked an unambiguous match to a single V gene segment. In an earlier analysis of 587 of the donors, V segments were called functional above 56.7% productive rearrangements and were called segregating when the between-donor standard deviation exceeded 5%. A statistical classification framework was built to diagnose cytomegalovirus status from the catalog of TCR beta chain sequences. In a later analysis, V and J genes were assigned by comparing TCR nucleotide sequences against IMGT/GENE-DB human TR gene sequences. A later analysis assigned CDR3 sequences and most-parsimonious VDJ recombination scenarios with the TCRdist pipeline. In a later analysis, each TCR beta chain was defined by its CDR3 amino acid sequence together with its V-gene family, and reads lacking a unique V-gene family were excluded. To address suspected cross-contamination and a sequencing artifact, a later analysis removed several hundred highly shared, low-generation-probability nucleotide sequences. For each public chain, a later analysis derived a clonal expansion index from normalized ranks of inferred template counts within each repertoire. In a later analysis, generation probabilities were computed with a VDJ recombination model fitted to out-of-frame rearrangements, and the resulting probabilities were checked against IGoR. A later analysis scored TCR-TCR, TCR-HLA and TCR-CMV co-occurrence with hypergeometric tests, applying a repertoire-size bias correction to TCR pairs. In a later analysis, false discovery rates were estimated by permuting HLA or CMV assignments 20 times. In a later analysis, co-occurring TCRs were grouped using DBSCAN, with TCRdist sequence similarity added in when clustering inside HLA-allele-positive subsets. For co-occurrence clustering, repertoires with fewer than 30,000 or more than 120,000 public chains were excluded, along with a handful of repertoires with anomalous nucleotide sharing. TCRdb retrieved this table from immuneACCESS and kept in-frame rearrangements only. Not all clones are present; in checked studies, unresolved V genes account for under half, and no reason is known for the remainder. The DNA was the basis for D and trimming; V, J and clone size are from that table. This sample has approximately 190,000 clones in its table, and 75% to 85% of those were observed once. 11% to 15% of the sample is held by the ten biggest clonotypes.

The CDR3, from cysteine to phenylalanine, totals 15 residues. The retained sequence is limited to the CDR3, 45 bases, with the frame set at the first base. As encoded in the germline V gene (reference sequence), CDR1 is SEHNR while CDR2 is FQNEAQ. At the junction V is shortened by 4 bases and J by 0 bases; bases outside the gene matches: 3. The source of this sequence is a woman aged 25 to 39 in good health and CMV-seropositive. The V and J genes are TRBV7-9 and TRBJ2-3; the junction holds 8 bases that match TRBD2. Sequenced input: PBMCs. The CDR3 reads as follows: CASSSSSGSTDTQYF. The bases are TGTGCCAGCAGCTCCTCTAGCGGGAGCACAGATACGCAGTATTTT.